This T cell receptor beta chain was documented in a study of blood T cell repertoires in COVID-19. Profiled with immunoSEQ multiplex PCR; TCRdb holds only in-frame clones, not every one. In the table there are about 330,000 clones, about 92% of which are singletons. CDR3 length: 13 residues. With 2 bases removed from V and 7 bases from J, the gap between germline ends came to 13 bases. The germline V gene has CDR1 SGHRS and CDR2 YFSETQ. The origin of this receptor is a young woman who had recovered from COVID-19. The specimen sequenced was PBMCs or T cells enriched from blood (not recorded which). V and J are TRBV5-1 and TRBJ2-7; perhaps TRBD1 as D (5 bases). Here the CDR3 reads CASSFMDNSEQYF. CDR3 nucleotides: TGCGCCAGCAGCTTTATGGACAACTCAGAGCAGTACTTC.